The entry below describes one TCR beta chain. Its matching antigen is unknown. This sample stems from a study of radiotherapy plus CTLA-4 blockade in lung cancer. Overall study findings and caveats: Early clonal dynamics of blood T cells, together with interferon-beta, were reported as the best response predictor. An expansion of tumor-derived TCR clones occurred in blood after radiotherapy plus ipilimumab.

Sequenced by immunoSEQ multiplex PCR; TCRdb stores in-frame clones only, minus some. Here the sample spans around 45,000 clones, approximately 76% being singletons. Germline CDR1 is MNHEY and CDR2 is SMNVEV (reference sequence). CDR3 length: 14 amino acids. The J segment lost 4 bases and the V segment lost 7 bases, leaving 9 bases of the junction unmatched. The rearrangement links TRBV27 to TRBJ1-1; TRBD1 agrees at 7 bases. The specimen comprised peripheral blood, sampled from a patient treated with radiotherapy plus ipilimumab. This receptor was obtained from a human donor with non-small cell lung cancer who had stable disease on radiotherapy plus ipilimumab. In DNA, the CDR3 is TGTGCCAGCATCAAAAGGGGGCTCGGCACTGAAGCTTTCTTT. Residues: CASIKRGLGTEAFF.